A single T cell receptor (beta chain) is shown here with its context. Its target is not known. The PCR employed 60 Vbeta primers together with 13 Jbeta primers. Measured with immunoSEQ multiplex PCR; TCRdb has only the in-frame clones, and not every one. The sample includes fewer than 250,000 clones. This record comes from a study of cytomegalovirus exposure and HLA in healthy donors. Overall study findings and caveats: There were several of the most significant clusters that appeared linked to common viral pathogens in a later analysis. Within an earlier analysis, most TCR beta V segments proved productive either about 87% or about 30% of the time.

Germline assignment: CDR1 SGHVS and CDR2 FQNEAQ. The CDR3 sequence is 16 residues long. After removal of 5 bases from V and 2 bases from J, the junction contained 8 bases not matched to a gene. When sampled, the donors appeared nominally healthy, though they likely had unrecorded immune exposures. V is TRBV7-8 and J is TRBJ1-3; 8 positions match TRBD1. The source of this sequence is a woman aged 25-40 years in good health and CMV-seropositive. The sample was PBMCs. The CDR3 protein is CASSPKGQAAGNTIYF. The CDR3 region has the DNA TGTGCCAGCAGCCCCAAGGGACAGGCGGCTGGAAACACCATATATTTT.